The 22 T cell receptor beta chains in this list originate from one sample, sequenced in a study of blood T cell repertoires in COVID-19. Here immunoSEQ multiplex PCR was the method, and the copy in TCRdb shows in-frame clones only, minus some. The sample has 190,000 or so clones, approximately 86% seen once; the top ten hold approximately 4%. Sequencing was carried out using PBMCs or T cells enriched from blood (not recorded which). The origin of the receptors is a woman in her 30s who had been exposed to COVID-19.

The rearrangement links TRBV4-1 to TRBJ2-7; a weak D match, TRBD1 (6 bases). The germline V gene has CDR1 MGHRA and CDR2 YSYEKL. The CDR3 extends over 16 amino acids. Trimming stripped 1 base from V and 1 base from J, with 14 bases between. CDR3 sequence reads: CASSQAPGHPSYEQYF. In DNA, the CDR3 is TGCGCCAGCAGCCAAGCGCCGGGACACCCGTCCTACGAGCAGTACTTC.

This rearrangement joins TRBV11-2 to TRBJ1-6; D is unclear. There are 13 residues in the CDR3. Trimming took off 5 bases at V and 11 bases at J, with 13 bases between the two ends. The germline CDR1 and CDR2 sequences are SGHAT and FQNNGV. This chain's CDR3 is CASSGELRTPLHF. CDR3 nucleotide sequence: TGTGCCAGCAGCGGGGAGCTAAGGACACCCCTCCACTTT. Supplemented by reference TRBV11-2 and TRBJ1-6, the full variable domain reads EAGVAQSPRYKIIEKRQSVAFWCNPISGHATLYWYQQILGQGPKLLIQFQNNGVVDDSQLPKDRFSAERLKGVDSTLKIQPAKLEDSAVYLCASSGELRTPLHFGNGTRLTVT.

This clone showed up just a few times. This sequence joins TRBV7-9 and TRBJ2-7; D might be TRBD2 (6 bases). The CDR3 length is 15 residues. V gave up 5 bases and J gave up 3 bases, with 17 bases separating them. Germline V CDR1 and CDR2: SEHNR, FQNEAQ (reference sequence). The CDR3 DNA sequence: TGTGCCAGCAGCCAGGGACTCACTGCGGACTACGAGCAGTACTTC. Protein: CASSQGLTADYEQYF.

J is TRBJ2-5 and V is TRBV21-1; TRBD2 is the table's D call and was not checked against the DNA. TRBV21-1 is labeled a pseudogene. CDR3 length: 15 residues. CDR3 DNA: TGTGCCAGCAGCAAGGCGAAATGGAGGTCGCAGACCCAGTACTTC. Translation: CASSKAKWRSQTQYF.

CDR3 nucleotide sequence: TGCGCCAGCAGCCCTGAGCTCCCGAACACCGGGGAGCTGTTTTTT. Protein product: CASSPELPNTGELFF. The rearrangement links TRBV5-1 to TRBJ2-2; no clear D gene. Germline lookup yields CDR1 SGHRS and CDR2 YFSETQ. The CDR3 totals 15 residues. Deletions cut 4 bases from V and 0 bases from J, with 10 bases between.

The V gene is TRBV10-3, the J gene TRBJ2-3, with TRBD1 matching over 7 bases. Germline trimming cut 0 bases from V and 0 bases from J; bases unmatched to any gene: 3. The CDR3 is 16 residues long. Germline V gene data show CDR1 as ENHRY and CDR2 as SYGVKD. The CDR3 sequence: CAISESGTASTDTQYF. For the CDR3, the DNA is TGTGCCATCAGTGAGTCGGGGACAGCTAGCACAGATACGCAGTATTTT.

This clone has just a few counts. The V call is TRBV2, the J call TRBJ1-1; maybe TRBD1 (5 bases). This CDR3 has 14 amino acids. The V end lost 7 bases, the J end lost 0 bases, and 12 bases lay between the germline ends. Germline V gene sequence: CDR1 SNHLY, CDR2 FYNNEI. The CDR3 coding sequence is TGTGCCAGCACCAAGCGGGGGATGAACACTGAAGCTTTCTTT. Protein sequence: CASTKRGMNTEAFF.

V gene TRBV29-1 combines with J gene TRBJ1-1; D call uncertain. Germline-derived CDR1 and CDR2 are SQVTM and ANQGSEA. V shed 4 bases and J shed 0 bases, with 9 bases lying between them. This CDR3 spans 13 amino acids. CDR3 loop: CSVGQQMNTEAFF. The CDR3 DNA is TGCAGCGTTGGTCAACAGATGAACACTGAAGCTTTCTTT.

This clone was counted a single time. This chain uses TRBV2 with TRBJ1-2; 8 bases line up with TRBD1. The CDR3 extends over 14 amino acids. The V gene's germline CDR1 is SNHLY and CDR2 FYNNEI. V dropped 6 bases and J dropped 6; count of bases not matched to a gene: 9. The CDR3, as DNA: TGTGCCAGCAGGGGTCCGACAGGGGCAGATGGCTACACCTTC. Protein product: CASRGPTGADGYTF.

Only one count was recorded for this clone. V is TRBV27 and J is TRBJ2-1; tentative D call: TRBD2 (6 bases). Germline V gene lookup returns CDR1 MNHEY and CDR2 SMNVEV (reference sequence). The ends were cut back, 2 bases at V and 0 bases at J, with 11 bases in the middle. The CDR3 is 16 residues long. The CDR3 DNA sequence: TGTGCCAGCAGTTTAGCGGGGCACCACTCCTACAATGAGCAGTTCTTC. Protein product: CASSLAGHHSYNEQFF.

The chain has TRBV7-3 and TRBJ2-3; 10 positions agree with TRBD2. The CDR3 covers 16 residues. The V and J ends lost 2 bases and 6 bases, in that order; junction bases with no gene match: 8. The germline CDR1 and CDR2 sequences are SGHTA and FQGTGA. CDR3 sequence reads: CASSLDNSGGADTQYF. DNA for the CDR3: TGTGCCAGCAGCTTAGACAACAGCGGGGGGGCCGATACGCAGTATTTT.

This clone was seen more than once but under ten times. This chain links TRBV5-5 with TRBJ2-2; 9 bases align to TRBD1. V shed 5 bases, J shed 1 base, and the junction held 6 bases outside the gene matches. The CDR3 contains 16 residues. Germline V gene lookup returns CDR1 SGHKS and CDR2 YYEKEE (reference sequence). The CDR3 DNA is TGTGCCAGCAGTTCACAGGGGGCGGGGAACACCGGGGAGCTGTTTTTT. Its protein product is CASSSQGAGNTGELFF. The full variable domain, rest sourced from reference TRBV5-5 and TRBJ2-2, is DAGVTQSPTHLIKTRGQQVTLRCSPISGHKSVSWYQQVLGQGPQFIFQYYEKEERGRGNFPDRFSARQFPNYSSELNVNALLLGDSALYLCASSSQGAGNTGELFFGEGSRLTVL.

This clone appeared a single time. The CDR3 sequence: CASSPQGGNSPLHF. CDR3 DNA: TGTGCCAGCAGCCCCCAGGGAGGGAATTCACCCCTCCACTTT. The chain has TRBV7-8 and TRBJ1-6; weak D call: TRBD1 (5 bases). The CDR3 loop spans 14 amino acids. Trimming cost V 5 bases and J 7 bases, with 12 bases left between them. CDR1 is SGHVS, CDR2 FQNEAQ, per germline.

The chain combines TRBV9 with TRBJ2-5; 8 bases align to TRBD1. This CDR3 spans 15 amino acids. CDR1 and CDR2 (germline): SGDLS, YYNGEE. V lost 0 bases to trimming and J lost 3 bases; unmatched junction nucleotides: 4. CDR3 coding DNA: TGTGCCAGCAGCGTAGCTCCGACAGGGGAAGAGACCCAGTACTTC. This sequence encodes CASSVAPTGEETQYF.

Regarding this clone: The sample carries other DNA sequences with the same CDR3. The genes are TRBV18 and TRBJ2-7; 10 nucleotides agree with TRBD1. Losses at the gene ends were 3 bases for V and 5 bases for J; bases not matched to a gene: 1. Germline CDR1 and CDR2: KGHSH and LQKENI. This CDR3 region has 13 residues. The CDR3 sequence is CASSPGTGDEQYF. CDR3 DNA: TGTGCCAGCTCACCCGGGACAGGGGACGAGCAGTACTTC.

The chain is built from TRBV30 and TRBJ1-3; D uncertain. The V and J ends lost 4 bases and 0 bases respectively, with 7 bases between them. Germline loops: CDR1 GTSNPN, CDR2 SVGIG (reference sequence). The CDR3 sequence is 13 residues long. The CDR3 is CAWTRSSGNTIYF. The CDR3 DNA sequence: TGTGCCTGGACCCGTTCCTCTGGAAACACCATATATTTT.

The gene calls are TRBV30 and TRBJ2-7; D is perhaps TRBD1 (6 bases). V lost 4 bases to trimming and J lost 2 bases, with 18 bases between them. In germline, CDR1 is GTSNPN, CDR2 SVGIG (reference sequence). The CDR3 loop spans 15 amino acids. The CDR3 region has the DNA TGTGCCTGGACTTTAACAGGGTTACTCCCCTACGAGCAGTACTTC. Its protein product is CAWTLTGLLPYEQYF.

The chain employs TRBV6-1 and TRBJ1-2; D is uncertain. The CDR3 runs 12 residues. Germline V gene sequence: CDR1 MNHNS, CDR2 SASEGT. Trimming shortened V by 1 base and J by 5 bases, and 5 bases separated the two germline ends. CDR3 sequence reads: CASSEVQYGYTF. The CDR3 coding sequence is TGTGCCAGCAGTGAAGTCCAGTATGGCTACACCTTC.

Regarding this clone: Other DNA sequences from this sample encode an identical CDR3 as well. The chain joins TRBV27 to TRBJ1-3, with 8 positions matching TRBD1. J was trimmed by 4 bases and V by 2 bases; bases with no gene match: 13. There are 18 residues in the CDR3. Germline V gene lookup returns CDR1 MNHEY and CDR2 SMNVEV (reference sequence). CDR3 DNA sequence: TGTGCCAGCAGTTTAAGGGGCCCCCAGGGGGCGTCCGGAAACACCATATATTTT. Amino acid sequence: CASSLRGPQGASGNTIYF.

The genes are TRBV3-1 (or the pseudogene TRBV3-2) and TRBJ1-6, with 7 bases aligning to TRBD1. V trimming: 2 bases; J trimming: 10 bases; junction bases outside the gene matches: 5. Germline V gene data show CDR1 as LGHDT and CDR2 as YNNKEL (reference sequence). The CDR3 covers 14 residues. The CDR3 bases are TGTGCCAGCAGCCAACCAAGGACAGGATCACCCCTCCACTTT. Its translation is CASSQPRTGSPLHF.

The V and J genes are TRBV14 and TRBJ1-3; D gene unclear. The CDR3 has 14 residues. Germline V lookup: CDR1 SGHDN, CDR2 FVKESK. The ends were cut back, 4 bases at V and 2 bases at J, with 9 bases in the middle. The DNA for the CDR3 is TGTGCCAGCAGCCCCACTCAGGCTGGAAACACCATATATTTT. This gives the protein CASSPTQAGNTIYF.

The CDR3 here is CASSSAGGKLETQYF. CDR3 coding DNA: TGTGCCAGCAGCTCAGCGGGGGGGAAGTTGGAGACCCAGTACTTC. The chain employs TRBV5-4 and TRBJ2-5; 10 positions match TRBD2. Germline values: CDR1 SGHNT, CDR2 YYREEE (reference sequence). There are 15 residues in the CDR3. V lost 3 bases to trimming and J lost 5 bases; unmatched junction nucleotides: 7.